Listed below are T cell receptor beta chains from one sample, sequenced in a study of blood T cell repertoires in COVID-19. Clones were sequenced by immunoSEQ multiplex PCR, and TCRdb holds only the in-frame ones, with some missing. The sample lists about 180,000 clones; approximately 87% were seen once. Sequencing was done on a sample of peripheral blood. The source is a person aged 70 to 80 with COVID-19, enrolled during active disease. The CDR3 runs from the conserved cysteine through the conserved F or W.

cdr3_aa: CASSGSRGGARTQYF; j_call: TRBJ2-5; v_call: TRBV7-2
cdr3_aa: CASSQGEYGVGIAGGRNEQFF; j_call: TRBJ2-1; v_call: TRBV3-1/TRBV3-2
cdr3_aa: CASSLGQVGEQYF; j_call: TRBJ2-7; v_call: TRBV28
cdr3_aa: CASSTPSAVKETQYF; j_call: TRBJ2-5; v_call: TRBV7-9
cdr3_aa: CASRGQSGNTIYF; j_call: TRBJ1-3; v_call: TRBV5-6
cdr3_aa: CASSKPGQGEYSNQPQHF; j_call: TRBJ1-5; v_call: TRBV19
cdr3_aa: CASSLGWAEAFF; j_call: TRBJ1-1; v_call: TRBV28
cdr3_aa: CASSQEWERGLAGAIYEQYF; j_call: TRBJ2-7; v_call: TRBV4-3
cdr3_aa: CASSLRGGWTEAFF; j_call: TRBJ1-1; v_call: TRBV7-3
cdr3_aa: CASSQGAGRIGGYTF; j_call: TRBJ1-2; v_call: TRBV4-3
cdr3_aa: CASSQGPAGGPGGELFF; j_call: TRBJ2-2; v_call: TRBV4-2
cdr3_aa: CASSLAPSSYEQYF; j_call: TRBJ2-7; v_call: TRBV7-3
cdr3_aa: CASSIRAGGNTEAFF; j_call: TRBJ1-1; v_call: TRBV19
cdr3_aa: CASSKLGGSYNEQFF; j_call: TRBJ2-1; v_call: TRBV14
cdr3_aa: CALREGDSPLHF; j_call: TRBJ1-6; v_call: TRBV30
cdr3_aa: CASMVSSGGNEQFF; j_call: TRBJ2-1; v_call: TRBV19
cdr3_aa: CASSPGQDQPQHF; j_call: TRBJ1-5; v_call: TRBV28
cdr3_aa: CASSHRIAGDGTDTQYF; j_call: TRBJ2-3; v_call: TRBV7-2
cdr3_aa: CASSGGSIVQETQYF; j_call: TRBJ2-5; v_call: TRBV2
cdr3_aa: CASRVGQLNTEAFF; j_call: TRBJ1-1; v_call: TRBV2
cdr3_aa: CASSRTGMFEQYF; j_call: TRBJ2-7; v_call: TRBV3-1/TRBV3-2
cdr3_aa: CASSLKPPLGGTEAFF; j_call: TRBJ1-1; v_call: TRBV18
cdr3_aa: CSVARGAGSYEQYF; j_call: TRBJ2-7; v_call: TRBV29-1
cdr3_aa: CASSVSSGEQPQHF; j_call: TRBJ1-5; v_call: TRBV9
cdr3_aa: CSVDVGYGGGGYTF; j_call: TRBJ1-2; v_call: TRBV29-1
cdr3_aa: CAGSPDGGANTEAFF; j_call: TRBJ1-1; v_call: TRBV28
cdr3_aa: CASSTQETQYF; j_call: TRBJ2-5; v_call: TRBV12-3/TRBV12-4
cdr3_aa: CAWSVGGHSGNTIYF; j_call: TRBJ1-3; v_call: TRBV30
cdr3_aa: CASSTPDRGYEQYF; j_call: TRBJ2-7; v_call: TRBV18
cdr3_aa: CASSFRTSGSRGELFF; j_call: TRBJ2-2; v_call: TRBV6-2/TRBV6-3
cdr3_aa: CASSPRQNTGELFF; j_call: TRBJ2-2; v_call: TRBV3-1/TRBV3-2
cdr3_aa: CASSTWGREDGDTQYF; j_call: TRBJ2-3; v_call: TRBV3-1/TRBV3-2
cdr3_aa: CASSWGTSGNYEQYF; j_call: TRBJ2-7; v_call: TRBV7-2
cdr3_aa: CASSPGQGGTGELFF; j_call: TRBJ2-2; v_call: TRBV6-6
cdr3_aa: CASSKSLAGGPLYEQYF; j_call: TRBJ2-7; v_call: TRBV11-2
cdr3_aa: CASSMTPGLSPLSDYNEQFF; j_call: TRBJ2-1; v_call: TRBV19
cdr3_aa: CASSYGTSFSYEQYF; j_call: TRBJ2-7; v_call: TRBV6-2/TRBV6-3
cdr3_aa: CASSLSATNEKLFF; j_call: TRBJ1-4; v_call: TRBV28
cdr3_aa: CASTDGNYYTF; j_call: TRBJ1-2; v_call: TRBV7-9
cdr3_aa: CASSTRTATDTQYF; j_call: TRBJ2-3; v_call: TRBV19
cdr3_aa: CASSPEGSQDYEQYF; j_call: TRBJ2-7; v_call: TRBV5-1
cdr3_aa: CASSHHRTGLAADTQYF; j_call: TRBJ2-3; v_call: TRBV6-2/TRBV6-3
cdr3_aa: CASRNREGGETQYF; j_call: TRBJ2-5; v_call: TRBV21-1
cdr3_aa: CASAEVAGGYEQFF; j_call: TRBJ2-1; v_call: TRBV2
cdr3_aa: CATSSALGRQYF; j_call: TRBJ2-7; v_call: TRBV15
cdr3_aa: CASSYGLAGGGDTQYF; j_call: TRBJ2-3; v_call: TRBV6-5
cdr3_aa: CASSLVPSGANVLTF; j_call: TRBJ2-6; v_call: TRBV14
cdr3_aa: CASTTDMNTEAFF; j_call: TRBJ1-1; v_call: TRBV19
cdr3_aa: CASSLDGTGTYEQYF; j_call: TRBJ2-7; v_call: TRBV11-2
cdr3_aa: CASSRTGADTQYF; j_call: TRBJ2-3; v_call: TRBV5-1